This note documents a single TCR beta chain sequence. The PCR was carried out with 60 Vbeta primers and 13 Jbeta primers. Sequencing used immunoSEQ multiplex PCR; TCRdb keeps in-frame clones, though not all of them. The sample has about 200,000 clones; the top ten hold 5.5% to 7.5%. The record originates from a study of cytomegalovirus exposure and HLA in healthy donors. CDR3 length equals 14 residues. Trimming took 4 bases from V and 3 from J; bases not matched to a gene: 3. CDR1 SGHRS and CDR2 YFSETQ come from the germline V gene. The chain combines TRBV5-1 with TRBJ2-5, with TRBD1 matching 10 bases. Specimen: PBMCs. The clonotype was recovered from a man aged 25-40 years in good health and CMV-seronegative. The chain's CDR3 is CASSTGQGEETQYF. For the CDR3, the DNA is TGCGCCAGCAGCACCGGACAGGGGGAAGAGACCCAGTACTTC.